The 13 T cell receptor beta chains presented below share a single source sample, sequenced in a study of CD8+ T cells in alopecia areata. Isolated RNA was reverse transcribed into cDNA used as the sequencing template. TCRdb's copy holds only in-frame clones and misses some; the assay was immunoSEQ multiplex PCR. The sample holds about 120,000 clones; about 60% are singletons and the top ten take 10% to 15%. Treatment specified: oral pan-JAK inhibitor, 5-10 mg twice daily. The material sequenced was CD8+ T cells sorted from blood, taken at week 24, from a patient treated with tofacitinib. Source of these receptors: a human donor with alopecia areata.

This chain links TRBV11-2 with TRBJ2-5; D may be TRBD1 (5 bases). The CDR3 loop spans 13 amino acids. V was clipped by 6 bases and J by 2 bases, with 10 bases between them. Germline CDR1 is SGHAT and CDR2 is FQNNGV. CDR3: CASRMTDQETQYF. The CDR3 DNA sequence: TGTGCCAGCAGAATGACAGATCAAGAGACCCAGTACTTC.

The V and J genes are TRBV30 and TRBJ1-1; D is unresolved. Trimming pared 0 bases from V and 2 bases from J, leaving 7 bases between. This CDR3 has 13 amino acids. Germline CDR1 reads GTSNPN; CDR2 reads SVGIG (reference sequence). The CDR3 DNA follows: TGTGCCTGGAGTGTAATGGGTAACACTGAAGCTTTCTTT. Its translation is CAWSVMGNTEAFF.

This clone was counted a few times. The V call is TRBV6-5, the J call TRBJ1-1; 8 nucleotides align to TRBD1. Unmatched junction bases numbered 9, after V lost 2 bases and J lost 4 bases. This CDR3 is 16 amino acids long. CDR1 is MNHEY and CDR2 is SVGAGI in the germline V gene. The CDR3: CASSYLQRQGITEAFF. The CDR3 DNA reads as TGTGCCAGCAGTTACCTACAACGACAGGGGATCACTGAAGCTTTCTTT.

The CDR3 nucleotides are TGTGCCAGCAGCGAAAAGTGGGAAAGTACGCAGTATTTT. It yields the protein CASSEKWESTQYF. The chain uses TRBV11-2 and TRBJ2-3, with D uncertain. This CDR3 is built from 13 residues. Germline V gene sequence: CDR1 SGHAT, CDR2 FQNNGV. Between the trimmed V and J ends, which lost 5 bases and 8 bases, there was a span of 14 bases.

Comments on this clone: The junction departs from the called germline gene at one end, perhaps through a read error. J is TRBJ2-5 and V is TRBV6-5; TRBD1 matches at 7 bases. This CDR3 has 14 residues. The germline V gene has CDR1 MNHEY and CDR2 SVGAGI. CDR3 sequence reads: CASNYRDSQETQYF. In DNA, the CDR3 is TGTGCCAGCAATTACCGGGACAGTCAAGAGACCCAGTACTTC.

This clone showed up just a few times. The rearrangement uses TRBV10-3 and TRBJ1-1; 7 nucleotides line up with TRBD1. The ends lost 6 bases at V and 0 bases at J; junction bases unmatched: 4. The CDR3 spans 14 residues. The germline CDR1 and CDR2 sequences are ENHRY and SYGVKD. The CDR3 nucleotides are TGTGCCATCAGCGGACAGGCCATGAACACTGAAGCTTTCTTT. This sequence encodes CAISGQAMNTEAFF.

This clone has a handful of counts. A much larger clone lies a single base off, so this may be a read error. Different DNA sequences within this sample yield the same CDR3. The chain joins TRBV6-1 to TRBJ2-3; TRBD2 matches at 11 bases. V gave up 3 bases and J gave up 2 bases; unmatched junction bases: 1. The CDR3 covers 15 residues. Per germline, CDR1 MNHNS and CDR2 SASEGT. The CDR3 DNA is TGTGCCAGCAGTGATAGCGGGGGGGCCACAGATACGCAGTATTTT. Translating gives CASSDSGGATDTQYF.

This clone was seen a single time. This chain links TRBV5-1 with TRBJ2-7, with TRBD1 matching over 7 bases. In germline, CDR1 is SGHRS, CDR2 YFSETQ. J lost 2 bases, V lost 3 bases, and 2 bases had no gene match. This CDR3 spans 13 amino acids. The CDR3 region is CASSSGQPYEQYF. The DNA of the CDR3 is TGCGCCAGCAGCTCGGGACAGCCCTACGAGCAGTACTTC.

The V call is TRBV13, the J call TRBJ1-6; 7 nucleotides match TRBD1. Trimming at V came to 5 bases and at J to 5 bases, leaving 3 bases not matched to a gene. The CDR3 has 14 residues. Germline assignment: CDR1 PRHDT and CDR2 FYEKMQ (reference sequence). The CDR3 region has the DNA TGTGCCAGCAGCACCGACAGGGATAATTCACCCCTCCACTTT. The encoded protein is CASSTDRDNSPLHF.

The chain has TRBV19 and TRBJ1-1; D unresolved. Trimming stripped 5 bases from V and 8 bases from J, with 12 bases between. This CDR3 is 12 amino acids long. Germline CDR1 is LNHDA and CDR2 is SQIVND (reference sequence). CDR3 in amino acids: CASSSGSVEAFF. CDR3 DNA: TGTGCCAGTAGTTCAGGCAGCGTAGAAGCTTTCTTT.

The chain has TRBV5-6 and TRBJ2-5; 8 bases agree with TRBD1. Germline CDR1 reads SGHDT; CDR2 reads YYEEEE. Trimming cost V 3 bases and J 5 bases; bases outside gene matches: 6. This CDR3 contains 14 residues. The DNA of the CDR3 is TGTGCCAGCAGCTACGGACAGGGTTTGGAGACCCAGTACTTC. Its protein product is CASSYGQGLETQYF.

The V gene is TRBV5-1, the J gene TRBJ2-5, with D maybe TRBD1 (6 bases). The germline gives CDR1 SGHRS, CDR2 YFSETQ. The V gene lost 1 base and the J gene lost 12 bases, with 10 bases spanning the gap. The CDR3 loop spans 11 amino acids. The CDR3 bases are TGCGCCAGCAGCTTGAGACAGGCCAAGTACTTC. Protein product: CASSLRQAKYF.

This rearrangement joins TRBV4-1 to TRBJ1-1, with a possible D match to TRBD1 (5 bases). The V gene lost 2 bases and the J gene lost 7 bases, with 11 bases spanning the gap. CDR1 is MGHRA and CDR2 is YSYEKL in the germline V gene. CDR3 length: 13 amino acids. CDR3 loop: CASSQNGHVEAFF. CDR3 sequence (DNA): TGCGCCAGCAGCCAAAATGGACACGTTGAAGCTTTCTTT.